This T cell receptor beta chain was identified during a study of blood T cell repertoires in COVID-19. In the study overall: T cells, B-cell-depleted T cells, or PBMCs provided the cDNA or gDNA that served as material.

Participant ages covered roughly 18 to 89 years across about 22 US areas. Cohort 3 donors were reported recovered after two negative PCRs, clearance, or symptom resolution. As originally analysed: Quantification of nucleated cells was approximated via reference gene primer amplification. Some clones are missing from TCRdb's copy, which holds only in-frame ones; the method was immunoSEQ multiplex PCR. From that table come the V and J calls and clone size; the DNA was used to work out D and trimming. Altogether 250,000 to 300,000 clones are present, around nine tenths being singletons, with the ten largest covering 1% to 1.3%. CDR1 MGHRA and CDR2 YSYEKL come from the germline V gene. Trimming cost V 1 base and J 7 bases, with 28 bases left between them. CDR3 length: 19 residues.

The J gene is TRBJ1-1, the V gene TRBV4-1; the D gene is possibly TRBD1 (5 bases). The sequencing sample was made of PBMCs or T cells enriched from blood (not recorded which). The TCR originated in a woman in her 30s who had recovered from COVID-19. Here the CDR3 reads CASSQVSPARTGRGREAFF. DNA for the CDR3: TGCGCCAGCAGCCAAGTAAGTCCGGCGAGGACGGGGAGGGGCCGTGAAGCTTTCTTT.